A single sample gave rise to the 10 T cell receptor beta chains below, sequenced in a study of CD8+ T cells in alopecia areata. Treatment: oral pan-JAK inhibitor, 5-10 mg twice daily. The authors extracted RNA and reverse transcribed it into cDNA as the sequencing template. Some clones are missing from TCRdb's copy, which holds only in-frame ones; the method was immunoSEQ multiplex PCR. The repertoire holds about 100,000 clones, with around 60% as singletons. The sample here was CD8+ T cells sorted from blood, taken between weeks 55 and 65, from a patient treated with tofacitinib. These receptors originate from a human donor with alopecia areata.

The chain uses TRBV27 and TRBJ1-1; a possible D gene is TRBD1 (5 bases). The V gene lost 2 bases and the J gene lost 4 bases, with 11 bases spanning the gap. The CDR3 runs 14 residues. The germline CDR1 and CDR2 sequences are MNHEY and SMNVEV (reference sequence). CDR3 coding DNA: TGTGCCAGCAGTTTACGAGGGGCCGCCACTGAAGCTTTCTTT. Translated: CASSLRGAATEAFF.

The gene calls are TRBV6-4 and TRBJ2-1; 9 positions match TRBD1. The CDR3 has 13 residues. J was trimmed by 8 bases and V by 8 bases; bases with no gene match: 7. Per the germline V gene, CDR1 is MRHNA and CDR2 is SNTAGT. The CDR3: CASSGQGFDEQFF. The CDR3 nucleotides are TGTGCCAGCTCGGGACAGGGCTTCGATGAGCAGTTCTTC.

This clone was counted between two and nine times. The V gene is TRBV2, the J gene TRBJ1-6; 8 bases align to TRBD1. The V and J ends lost 3 bases and 8 bases, in that order; junction bases with no gene match: 9. Germline CDR1 reads SNHLY; CDR2 reads FYNNEI. The CDR3 contains 16 residues. The CDR3 reads CASSDTDRGGDSPLHF. CDR3 coding DNA: TGTGCCAGCAGTGATACTGACAGGGGCGGTGATTCACCCCTCCACTTT.

This clone was observed a handful of times. The CDR3 DNA follows: TGTGCCAGCAGCGCCGCTACGAAATGGGAGCAGTTCTTC. Its protein product is CASSAATKWEQFF. The V and J genes are TRBV9 and TRBJ2-1; D not certain. Per the germline V gene, CDR1 is SGDLS and CDR2 is YYNGEE. Trimming took 3 bases from V and 10 from J, leaving 14 bases between them. The CDR3 consists of 13 residues. Full variable domain (remainder filled in from reference TRBV9 and TRBJ2-1): DSGVTQTPKHLITATGQRVTLRCSPRSGDLSVYWYQQSLDQGLQFLIQYYNGEERAKGNILERFSAQQFPDLHSELNLSSLELGDSALYFCASSAATKWEQFFGPGTRLTVL.

The chain links TRBV7-9 to TRBJ2-1; possibly TRBD1 for D (5 bases). The V gene's germline CDR1 is SEHNR and CDR2 FQNEAQ (reference sequence). This CDR3 is built from 14 residues. V was trimmed by 8 bases and J by 3 bases, leaving 14 bases between them. CDR3 sequence (DNA): TGTGCCAGCGGGCCCGGACACGACTACAATGAGCAGTTCTTC. It codes for CASGPGHDYNEQFF.

The chain joins TRBV5-1 to TRBJ1-6; possibly TRBD1 for D (5 bases). V lost 0 bases and J 6 bases, leaving 13 bases between the germline ends. This CDR3 spans 16 amino acids. The germline V gene has CDR1 SGHRS and CDR2 YFSETQ. CDR3 in DNA: TGCGCCAGCAGCTTGGTCGGGGGGACTTTTAATTCACCCCTCCACTTT. This codes for CASSLVGGTFNSPLHF.

The J gene is TRBJ1-2, the V gene TRBV7-9, with 8 bases lining up with TRBD1. V dropped 5 bases and J dropped 3; count of bases not matched to a gene: 5. Germline CDR1 is SEHNR and CDR2 is FQNEAQ (reference sequence). The CDR3 contains 14 residues. The CDR3 region has the DNA TGTGCCAGCAGCCCAGGGGGCGTGTACTATGGCTACACCTTC. Protein sequence: CASSPGGVYYGYTF.

The V gene is TRBV9, the J gene TRBJ2-1; maybe TRBD2 (7 bases). There are 15 residues in the CDR3. The V gene lost 0 bases and the J gene lost 3 bases, with 10 bases spanning the gap. The germline V gene has CDR1 SGDLS and CDR2 YYNGEE. The CDR3 spells CASSVAGGIYNEQFF. The CDR3 DNA follows: TGTGCCAGCAGCGTAGCGGGGGGCATCTACAATGAGCAGTTCTTC.

V gene TRBV12-5 combines with J gene TRBJ1-5; 8 bases fit TRBD1. CDR3 length equals 14 residues. Germline CDR1 LGHNT, CDR2 FRNRAP. After removal of 5 bases from V and 6 bases from J, the junction contained 6 bases not matched to a gene. In nucleotides, the CDR3 is TGTGCTAGTGGTCTCGGACAGGGCCTTCAGCCCCAGCATTTT. Translated, it gives CASGLGQGLQPQHF.

V gene TRBV4-2 combines with J gene TRBJ2-7, with 8 bases that match TRBD2. The CDR3 consists of 14 residues. CDR1 LGHNA and CDR2 YNFKEQ come from the germline V gene. The V segment lost 1 base and the J segment 5 bases; nucleotides outside the gene matches: 4. CDR3 bases: TGTGCCAGCAGCCAAGTGTCAGCGGGAGACGAGCAGTACTTC. Protein: CASSQVSAGDEQYF.